The 27 T cell receptor beta chains below were found in one sample sequenced in a study of shared clonotypes between healthy human individuals. The protocol was immunoSEQ multiplex PCR, while the TCRdb copy is restricted to in-frame clones and leaves out a portion. This table holds around 1,000,000 clones, 70% to 80% found once. The sequenced sample was memory CD4+ T cells from PBMCs. Subset defined: CD45RA-negative fraction. Every receptor here comes from a man aged 18 to 29 in good health. Some clones in this sample may be carry-over from other donors' samples.

The chain combines TRBV9 with TRBJ2-3; D is unresolved. The CDR3 sequence is 13 residues long. In germline, CDR1 is SGDLS, CDR2 YYNGEE. The ends were cut back, 4 bases at V and 6 bases at J, with 12 bases in the middle. This CDR3 is CASSPSPEDTQYF. CDR3 nucleotides: TGTGCCAGCAGCCCATCTCCGGAGGATACGCAGTATTTT.

The DNA of the CDR3 is TGTGCCAGTAGCCACAGGGGTGGCGGGGAGCTGTTTTTT. Protein: CASSHRGGGELFF. The chain couples TRBV19 to TRBJ2-2, with 7 positions matching TRBD1. V shed 6 bases, J shed 7 bases, and the junction held 5 bases outside the gene matches. In germline, CDR1 is LNHDA, CDR2 SQIVND (reference sequence). The CDR3 is 13 amino acids.

This clone has ten or more counts. The chain has TRBV6-4 and TRBJ1-1, with 8 bases that match TRBD1. The V gene end was trimmed by 3 bases and the J gene end by 1 base; junction bases not matched to a gene: 1. Germline CDR1 is MRHNA and CDR2 is SNTAGT. CDR3 length: 14 amino acids. CDR3 region: CASSEGQENTEAFF. In DNA, the CDR3 is TGTGCCAGCAGTGAGGGACAGGAGAACACTGAAGCTTTCTTT.

The chain has TRBV7-2 and TRBJ2-5; 7 nucleotides agree with TRBD2. The CDR3 consists of 15 residues. Germline values: CDR1 SGHTA, CDR2 FQGNSA. V shed 5 bases and J 1 base; nucleotides not matched to a gene: 7. In nucleotides, the CDR3 is TGTGCCAGCAGCCCGCGTTGGGGGGGCCAAGAGACCCAGTACTTC. As protein: CASSPRWGGQETQYF.

V usage is TRBV25-1 and J usage is TRBJ1-2, with 7 bases that match TRBD1. The CDR3 totals 11 residues. Germline V gives CDR1 MGHDK, CDR2 SYGVNS. J was trimmed by 10 bases and V by 7 bases; bases with no gene match: 6. The CDR3 nucleotides read TGTGCCAGCACAGACAGGGAAGTCTACACCTTC. This gives the protein CASTDREVYTF.

The V gene is TRBV11-1, the J gene TRBJ2-7; 9 bases line up with TRBD1. Germline lookup yields CDR1 SGHAT and CDR2 FQDESV (reference sequence). The CDR3 sequence is 16 residues long. V shed 2 bases and J 6 bases; nucleotides not matched to a gene: 11. For the CDR3, the DNA is TGTGCCAGCAGCTTACGTTCGGGACAGGGTTGGTTCGAGCAGTACTTC. It codes for CASSLRSGQGWFEQYF.

V usage is TRBV5-1 and J usage is TRBJ1-1, with no clear D. CDR3 length: 14 amino acids. The germline gives CDR1 SGHRS, CDR2 YFSETQ. V lost 2 bases to trimming and J lost 0 bases, with 8 bases between them. In nucleotides, the CDR3 is TGCGCCAGCAGCTTACGGAGCATGAACACTGAAGCTTTCTTT. Its translation: CASSLRSMNTEAFF.

This clone was detected many times. The rearrangement uses TRBV7-9 and TRBJ1-1; D uncertain. Germline CDR1 and CDR2: SEHNR and FQNEAQ (reference sequence). The CDR3 length is 15 residues. V was shortened by 0 bases and J by 1 base, with 9 bases between the two germline ends. CDR3 sequence: CASSLARTGNTEAFF. CDR3 nucleotide sequence: TGTGCCAGCAGCTTAGCCAGGACGGGGAACACTGAAGCTTTCTTT.

V is TRBV6-1 and J is TRBJ1-3, with unresolved D. Germline assignment: CDR1 MNHNS and CDR2 SASEGT. The ends were cut back, 6 bases at V and 4 bases at J, with 10 bases in the middle. The CDR3 runs 13 residues. The CDR3 sequence: CASSRGLGNTIYF. The CDR3 nucleotides read TGTGCCAGCAGCCGGGGTCTAGGAAACACCATATATTTT.

There are many counts of this clone. V gene TRBV4-1 combines with J gene TRBJ1-1, with a weak D call TRBD1 (5 bases). There are 19 residues in the CDR3. Trimming shortened V by 4 bases and J by 5 bases, and 29 bases separated the two germline ends. Germline lookup yields CDR1 MGHRA and CDR2 YSYEKL. CDR3 bases: TGCGCCAGCAGCCGTGCCCTCCCCGGAAGGGGTAGGGGAGGGACTGAAGCTTTCTTT. Its protein is CASSRALPGRGRGGTEAFF.

V gene TRBV6-6 combines with J gene TRBJ2-1; TRBD2 matches 11 bases. CDR3 length: 14 amino acids. V lost 8 bases to trimming and J lost 9 bases; unmatched junction nucleotides: 9. CDR1 and CDR2 (germline): MNHNY, SVGAGI (reference sequence). The CDR3 region is CASLTSGSASEQFF. The CDR3, as DNA: TGTGCCAGCCTTACTAGCGGGAGTGCAAGTGAGCAGTTCTTC.

V gene TRBV25-1 combines with J gene TRBJ1-4, with D possibly being TRBD1 (5 bases). Deletions cut 9 bases from V and 4 bases from J, with 12 bases between. This CDR3 contains 13 residues. CDR1 MGHDK and CDR2 SYGVNS come from the germline V gene. The DNA of the CDR3 is TGTGCCAGTATGGGGGGACTTAATGAAAAACTGTTTTTT. Translated, it gives CASMGGLNEKLFF. Complete variable domain (other parts from reference TRBV25-1 and TRBJ1-4): EADIYQTPRYLVIGTGKKITLECSQTMGHDKMYWYQQDPGMELHLIHYSYGVNSTEKGDLSSESTVSRIRTEHFPLTLESARPSHTSQYLCASMGGLNEKLFFGSGTQLSVL.

This clone was detected ten times or more. The chain employs TRBV2 and TRBJ2-1; TRBD2 matches at 15 bases. The CDR3 sequence is 14 residues long. V dropped 9 bases and J dropped 6; count of bases not matched to a gene: 3. Germline V gives CDR1 SNHLY, CDR2 FYNNEI. CDR3 protein: CARGLAGGVNEQFF. The CDR3 bases are TGTGCCAGGGGACTAGCGGGAGGTGTCAATGAGCAGTTCTTC.

The chain is built from TRBV7-2 and TRBJ2-1; D is unresolved. Trimming shortened V by 1 base and J by 8 bases, and 18 bases separated the two germline ends. CDR3 length: 16 residues. In germline, CDR1 is SGHTA, CDR2 FQGNSA. CDR3 bases: TGTGCCAGCAGCTTAGTCGGGTCGTTAGGTGAGGATGAGCAGTTCTTC. This codes for CASSLVGSLGEDEQFF.

This clone has a handful of counts. The chain combines TRBV6-4 with TRBJ1-4; 9 bases are shared with TRBD1. This CDR3 has 14 amino acids. V shed 8 bases and J 4 bases; nucleotides not matched to a gene: 5. Germline CDR1 reads MRHNA; CDR2 reads SNTAGT. The CDR3 region is CASVGDRVNEKLFF. DNA of the CDR3: TGTGCCAGCGTCGGGGACAGGGTTAATGAAAAACTGTTTTTT.

Points on this clone: Being one base from a much bigger clone, this may be a read error. The same CDR3 also results from other DNA sequences found in this sample. The J gene is TRBJ1-2, the V gene TRBV28; D not certain. The germline V gene encodes CDR1 MDHEN and CDR2 SYDVKM. The CDR3 totals 12 residues. Trimming took off 2 bases at V and 4 bases at J, with 5 bases between the two ends. For the CDR3, the DNA is TGTGCCAGCAGTTTAGATGGCTATGGCTACACCTTC. Its protein product is CASSLDGYGYTF.

As DNA, the CDR3 is TGTGCCAGCAGCCGATCCGGGACAGGGGGATCGTGGGGCTACACCTTC. The encoded protein is CASSRSGTGGSWGYTF. The chain recombines TRBV2 with TRBJ1-2, with TRBD1 matching over 11 bases. V lost 6 bases, J lost 8 bases, and 14 bases stayed unmatched. The germline V gene encodes CDR1 SNHLY and CDR2 FYNNEI. The CDR3 is 16 residues long. Variable domain in full (rest from reference TRBV2 and TRBJ1-2): EPEVTQTPSHQVTQMGQEVILRCVPISNHLYFYWYRQILGQKVEFLVSFYNNEISEKSEIFDDQFSVERPDGSNFTLKIRSTKLEDSAMYFCASSRSGTGGSWGYTFGSGTRLTVV.

This rearrangement joins TRBV11-3 to TRBJ1-2, with D possibly being TRBD1 (5 bases). V was trimmed by 2 bases and J by 8 bases, leaving 15 bases between them. The CDR3 consists of 14 residues. Germline CDR1 reads SGHNT; CDR2 reads YENEEA. This CDR3 is CASSLTLGGDGYTF. In DNA, the CDR3 is TGTGCCAGCAGCTTAACCCTGGGGGGGGACGGCTACACCTTC. Based on the CDR3 plus reference TRBV11-3 and TRBJ1-2, the full variable domain is EAGVVQSPRYKIIEKKQPVAFWCNPISGHNTLYWYLQNLGQGPELLIRYENEEAVDDSQLPKDRFSAERLKGVDSTLKIQPAELGDSAVYLCASSLTLGGDGYTFGSGTRLTVV.

The chain recombines TRBV5-4 with TRBJ2-5; 7 bases agree with TRBD2. The CDR3 has 16 amino acids. With 1 base clipped from V and 5 bases from J, the junction kept 11 bases outside the gene matches. The germline gives CDR1 SGHNT, CDR2 YYREEE (reference sequence). The CDR3 sequence is CASSLRSSGPGETQYF. As DNA, the CDR3 is TGTGCCAGCAGCTTGAGGTCTAGCGGTCCGGGGGAGACCCAGTACTTC.

The rearrangement links TRBV28 to TRBJ2-3, with D possibly being TRBD2 (5 bases). Germline V CDR1 and CDR2: MDHEN, SYDVKM. This CDR3 region has 15 residues. V was pared by 3 bases and J by 0 bases, with 10 bases between. The CDR3 reads CASSFGGGSTDTQYF. The CDR3 nucleotides read TGTGCCAGCAGTTTTGGAGGCGGGAGCACAGATACGCAGTATTTT.

The chain uses TRBV28 and TRBJ1-2, with unresolved D. V dropped 3 bases and J dropped 6 bases, with 17 bases sitting between them. CDR1 is MDHEN, CDR2 SYDVKM, per germline. This CDR3 has 15 residues. This chain's CDR3 is CASSLRGFGGDGYTF. The CDR3 DNA reads TGTGCCAGCAGTTTGCGGGGTTTCGGTGGAGATGGCTACACCTTC.

This clone was observed a single time. This chain connects TRBV5-8 to TRBJ2-5; perhaps TRBD1 as D (6 bases). This CDR3 is built from 15 residues. Germline V gene lookup returns CDR1 SGHTS and CDR2 YDEGEE. V was clipped by 4 bases and J by 1 base, with 14 bases between them. The CDR3 DNA is TGTGCCAGCAGCGTCGGACAGACCGTCCAAGAGACCCAGTACTTC. The encoded protein is CASSVGQTVQETQYF.

A remark on this clone: Other DNA sequences in this sample translate to the same CDR3. The J gene is TRBJ2-2, the V gene TRBV18; a weak D match, TRBD1 (5 bases). There are 16 residues in the CDR3. The V end was cut by 3 bases, the J end by 0 bases, with 11 bases between. CDR1 is KGHSH and CDR2 is LQKENI in the germline V gene. In DNA, the CDR3 is TGTGCCAGCTCACCCGGACAAGTCGCGAACACCGGGGAGCTGTTTTTT. This translates into CASSPGQVANTGELFF.

The chain couples TRBV2 to TRBJ2-4; D not resolved. CDR3 length: 13 amino acids. Trimming took off 4 bases at V and 4 bases at J, with 8 bases between the two ends. Per germline, CDR1 SNHLY and CDR2 FYNNEI. The CDR3 spells CASSAAEKNIQYF. The CDR3 DNA is TGTGCCAGCAGTGCGGCAGAAAAAAACATTCAGTACTTC.

This clone came up a few times. The rearrangement links TRBV30 to TRBJ1-2; D is undetermined. Germline-derived CDR1 and CDR2 are GTSNPN and SVGIG (reference sequence). V lost 4 bases and J lost 0, with 9 bases in between. This CDR3 has 13 amino acids. As DNA, the CDR3 is TGTGCCTGGACAGAGTTAGCTAACTATGGCTACACCTTC. It codes for CAWTELANYGYTF.

The chain couples TRBV19 to TRBJ2-1; no clear D gene. CDR1 is LNHDA and CDR2 is SQIVND in the germline V gene (reference sequence). V was trimmed by 1 base and J by 4 bases, leaving 11 bases between them. The CDR3 runs 15 residues. The CDR3 region is CASSIVPPLYNEQFF. The DNA for the CDR3 is TGTGCCAGTAGTATAGTTCCTCCTTTATACAATGAGCAGTTCTTC.

V is TRBV18 and J is TRBJ1-2; D perhaps matches TRBD1 (6 bases). Germline-derived CDR1 and CDR2 are KGHSH and LQKENI. Trimming removed 8 bases at V and 4 bases at J, with 14 bases between. CDR3 length: 13 residues. The CDR3 coding sequence is TGTGCCAGCCGGGCAGGGGACGGCTATGGCTACACCTTC. Its protein is CASRAGDGYGYTF.